A single sample gave rise to the 26 T cell receptor beta chains below, sequenced in a study of regulatory T cells in long-lasting Graves disease. Both iRepertoire HTBI primers and Arm-PCR of CDR3 regions were used to build the TCR beta libraries. TCRdb called the multiplex PCR reads again in MiXCR, with one record for every CDR3 protein. Of 450,000 to 600,000 distinct CDR3 sequences in the sample, about a sixth are singletons; the top ten hold 10% to 15%. The time point here: newly diagnosed GD, antithyroid drugs for less than 3 months. Construction of the TCR library relied on RNA isolated from PBMCs. This same sample was also part of a study on T cells in Graves' hyperthyroidism and ophthalmopathy.

The sample was peripheral blood mononuclear cells (PBMCs), taken at new diagnosis, from a patient treated with antithyroid drugs. Every receptor here comes from a man aged 40-49 years with Graves disease.

This clonotype was seen many times. The J gene is TRBJ2-1, the V gene TRBV9; possible D gene TRBD1, 5 bases. V was trimmed by 3 bases and J by 10 bases, leaving 17 bases between them. The CDR3 has 14 residues. Germline V gene lookup returns CDR1 SGDLS and CDR2 YYNGEE. The CDR3 DNA reads TGTGCCAGCAGCGGGGGCATCTCGCCGAACGAGCAGTTCTTC. Translated, it gives CASSGGISPNEQFF.

This clonotype was counted between two and nine times. The genes are TRBV27 and TRBJ2-3; D possibly corresponds to TRBD1 (6 bases). V was cut by 5 bases and J by 1 base, with 13 bases left in between. Germline CDR1 is MNHEY and CDR2 is SMNVEV (reference sequence). The CDR3 has 15 amino acids. In DNA form, the CDR3 reads TGTGCCAGCAGTCTGGGGCAGGGGCGCACAGATACGCAGTATTTT. Protein sequence: CASSLGQGRTDTQYF.

This clonotype appeared many times. V usage is TRBV30 and J usage is TRBJ1-5; 7 bases are a match to TRBD1. Trimming took 0 bases from V and 2 from J; bases not matched to a gene: 10. CDR3 length: 17 residues. From germline, CDR1 is GTSNPN and CDR2 SVGIG (reference sequence). This chain's CDR3 is CAWSVARGPGGNQPQHF. DNA of the CDR3: TGTGCCTGGAGTGTAGCAAGGGGGCCGGGGGGCAATCAGCCCCAGCATTTT.

Note on this clonotype: This may stem from a read error, because a much larger clone lies one nucleotide away. This rearrangement joins TRBV6-2 or TRBV6-3 to TRBJ2-3; the D gene is possibly TRBD2 (6 bases). Germline CDR1 and CDR2: MNHEY and SVGEGT. CDR3 length: 17 amino acids. The CDR3 is CAGSYSLGGTSTDTQYF. In nucleotides, the CDR3 is TGTGCCGGCAGTTACAGTTTAGGCGGGACTAGCACAGATACGCAGTATTTT.

In this sample, this clonotype turned up many times. The chain combines TRBV11-2 with TRBJ2-1; tentative D call: TRBD2 (6 bases). V lost 1 base to trimming and J lost 6 bases, with 10 bases between them. Looked up from germline, CDR1 is SGHAT and CDR2 is FQNNGV. The CDR3 runs 14 residues. DNA of the CDR3: TGTGCCAGCAGCTTAGCGGGAGACCGCAATGAGCAGTTCTTC. It yields the protein CASSLAGDRNEQFF.

Points on this clonotype: A read error may explain this, as a much larger clone is one base away. The CDR3, as DNA: TGTGCCAACAGTCGGGGACAGGGGCCCACCGGGGAGCTGTTTTTT. Amino acids: CANSRGQGPTGELFF. This chain uses TRBV2 with TRBJ2-2, with 10 bases fitting TRBD1. Germline loops: CDR1 SNHLY, CDR2 FYNNEI. The CDR3 has 15 amino acids.

This clonotype was counted many times. The CDR3: CASSPQDSRHGYTF. CDR3 coding DNA: TGTGCCAGCTCACCTCAGGACTCGCGACATGGCTACACCTTC. The chain recombines TRBV18 with TRBJ1-2, with no clear D. The V and J ends lost 3 bases and 6 bases respectively, with 14 bases between them. CDR3 size: 14 residues. Germline V gives CDR1 KGHSH, CDR2 LQKENI.

The rearrangement links TRBV28 to TRBJ2-1; perhaps TRBD2 as D (6 bases). Germline loops: CDR1 MDHEN, CDR2 SYDVKM. The CDR3 is made up of 15 amino acids. V lost 5 bases and J lost 5, with 16 bases in between. The CDR3 spells CASSTGGVGHNEQFF. The CDR3 region has the DNA TGTGCCAGCAGTACCGGCGGGGTCGGACACAATGAGCAGTTCTTC.

This clonotype turned up a few times. The chain combines TRBV9 with TRBJ1-6; no reliable D call. Trimming pared 0 bases from V and 9 bases from J, leaving 7 bases between. The CDR3 is made up of 13 amino acids. The germline V gene has CDR1 SGDLS and CDR2 YYNGEE. The DNA for the CDR3 is TGTGCCAGCAGCGTAGCAGGAGGTTCACCCCTCCACTTT. Residues: CASSVAGGSPLHF. The complete variable domain, with remaining parts taken from reference TRBV9 and TRBJ1-6, reads DSGVTQTPKHLITATGQRVTLRCSPRSGDLSVYWYQQSLDQGLQFLIQYYNGEERAKGNILERFSAQQFPDLHSELNLSSLELGDSALYFCASSVAGGSPLHFGNGTRLTVT.

The sample holds a few counts of this clonotype. This rearrangement joins TRBV19 to TRBJ2-1; 8 nucleotides agree with TRBD1. This CDR3 spans 15 amino acids. Trimming removed 10 bases from V and 8 bases from J; junction bases left unmatched: 16. The germline CDR1 and CDR2 sequences are LNHDA and SQIVND (reference sequence). The CDR3 DNA sequence: TGTGCCACCGGAGGATACCGGGACAGGACGGATGAGCAGTTCTTC. It codes for CATGGYRDRTDEQFF.

The J gene is TRBJ2-1, the V gene TRBV9; possible D gene TRBD2, 6 bases. CDR1 is SGDLS, CDR2 YYNGEE, per germline. CDR3 length equals 17 residues. V lost 4 bases, J lost 4 bases, and 21 bases lay in between. In nucleotides, the CDR3 is TGTGCCAGCAGCACGGCCAGGGACTCTAACCTATACAATGAGCAGTTCTTC. It yields the protein CASSTARDSNLYNEQFF.

Many counts were recorded for this clonotype. The rearrangement joins TRBV24-1 to TRBJ2-5, with 10 bases fitting TRBD1. This CDR3 spans 17 amino acids. Looked up from germline, CDR1 is KGHDR and CDR2 is SFDVKD. Losses at the gene ends were 4 bases for V and 1 base for J; bases not matched to a gene: 8. The DNA of the CDR3 is TGTGCCACCAGTGACTCCGGGACAGGGGCTTCCCAAGAGACCCAGTACTTC. Protein: CATSDSGTGASQETQYF.

This clonotype was picked up many times. This chain links TRBV2 with TRBJ1-4; D uncertain. Per germline, CDR1 SNHLY and CDR2 FYNNEI. This CDR3 has 14 amino acids. V shed 6 bases and J shed 7 bases, with 15 bases lying between them. The CDR3 here is CASRYRPRGEKLFF. The CDR3 DNA reads as TGTGCCAGCAGATATCGACCACGGGGTGAAAAACTGTTTTTT.

The J gene is TRBJ1-2, the V gene TRBV9; D not resolved. Trimming took off 4 bases at V and 8 bases at J, with 21 bases between the two ends. This CDR3 is 15 amino acids long. Germline V gives CDR1 SGDLS, CDR2 YYNGEE. CDR3 coding DNA: TGTGCCAGCAGCCCCCCGGTGGGCCTTCGGTGGGGCTACACCTTC. Its protein is CASSPPVGLRWGYTF.

The sample holds one count of this clonotype. The chain joins TRBV6-1 to TRBJ2-5, with a weak D call TRBD2 (6 bases). Germline V CDR1 and CDR2: MNHNS, SASEGT. The ends were cut back, 5 bases at V and 4 bases at J, with 11 bases in the middle. The CDR3 is 13 residues long. Here the CDR3 DNA reads TGTGCCAGCAGTACGCCCGGGAGAGAGACCCAGTACTTC. Translating it yields CASSTPGRETQYF.

The chain joins TRBV28 to TRBJ2-1; D is possibly TRBD2 (5 bases). The ends were cut back, 6 bases at V and 7 bases at J, with 22 bases in the middle. The CDR3 is 16 residues long. Germline assignment: CDR1 MDHEN and CDR2 SYDVKM. CDR3: CASRSLASEVGNEQFF. The CDR3 DNA reads TGTGCCAGCAGAAGCTTAGCATCGGAGGTTGGAAATGAGCAGTTCTTC.

This clonotype was recorded at least ten times. The CDR3 is CAWSVRAASNYGYTF. In DNA, the CDR3 is TGTGCCTGGAGTGTACGGGCAGCATCTAACTATGGCTACACCTTC. The genes are TRBV30 and TRBJ1-2; D is uncertain. The length of the CDR3 is 15 residues. V was pared by 0 bases and J by 0 bases, with 11 bases between. Germline loops: CDR1 GTSNPN, CDR2 SVGIG (reference sequence).

With respect to this clonotype: A much larger clone lies a single base off, so this may be a read error. The J gene is TRBJ2-1, the V gene TRBV2; 8 positions match TRBD2. Germline V CDR1 and CDR2: SNHLY, FYNNEI. The V and J ends lost 3 bases and 8 bases, in that order; junction bases with no gene match: 9. The CDR3 runs 15 residues. DNA of the CDR3: TGTGCCAGCAGTGATACGGGAGGGCCCGCGGATGAGCAGTTCTTC. Encoded protein: CASSDTGGPADEQFF.

There are many counts of this clonotype. V and J are TRBV12-3 or TRBV12-4 and TRBJ2-3, with D possibly matching TRBD2 (6 bases). Trimming cost V 1 base and J 5 bases, with 10 bases left between them. The CDR3 consists of 14 residues. CDR3 sequence reads: CASSLGAGLDTQYF. CDR3 bases: TGTGCCAGCAGTTTAGGCGCGGGATTAGATACGCAGTATTTT.

This clonotype was recorded many times. This rearrangement joins TRBV5-1 to TRBJ2-1; 8 bases agree with TRBD2. Germline V gene data show CDR1 as SGHRS and CDR2 as YFSETQ. J lost 8 bases, V lost 0 bases, and 16 bases had no gene match. This CDR3 is 18 amino acids long. CDR3: CASSLAASGPAGGHEQFF. Here the CDR3 DNA reads TGCGCCAGCAGCTTGGCCGCTAGCGGGCCCGCTGGGGGCCATGAGCAGTTCTTC. Full variable domain (missing parts from reference TRBV5-1 and TRBJ2-1): KAGVTQTPRYLIKTRGQQVTLSCSPISGHRSVSWYQQTPGQGLQFLFEYFSETQRNKGNFPGRFSGRQFSNSRSEMNVSTLELGDSALYLCASSLAASGPAGGHEQFFGPGTRLTVL.

V gene TRBV20-1 combines with J gene TRBJ2-1; D is possibly TRBD1 or TRBD2 (6 bases each). Germline lookup yields CDR1 DFQATT and CDR2 SNEGSKA (reference sequence). V was pared by 2 bases and J by 12 bases, with 11 bases between. The CDR3 consists of 11 residues. The CDR3 region is CSARRGAGQFF. CDR3 bases: TGCAGTGCTAGAAGGGGGGCTGGGCAGTTCTTC.

Note on this clonotype: A read error may be the cause here, since a much bigger clone is one base away. The chain recombines TRBV28 with TRBJ2-5, with D possibly TRBD2 on 6 matching bases. There are 12 residues in the CDR3. Germline assignment: CDR1 MDHEN and CDR2 SYDVKM. With 5 bases removed from V and 3 bases from J, the gap between germline ends came to 7 bases. The CDR3 loop is CASSTGEETQYF. DNA for the CDR3: TGTGCCAGCAGTACGGGAGAAGAGACCCAGTACTTC. Drawing the rest from reference TRBV28 and TRBJ2-5, the complete variable domain is DVKVTQSSRYLVKRTGEKVFLECVQDMDHENMFWYRQDPGLGLRLIYFSYDVKMKEKGDIPEGYSVSREKKERFSLILESASTNQTSMYLCASSTGEETQYFGPGTRLLVL.

This chain links TRBV6-1 with TRBJ1-1, with a tentative D call TRBD1 (6 bases). Trimming removed 6 bases at V and 1 base at J, with 15 bases between. This CDR3 has 15 residues. The germline gives CDR1 MNHNS, CDR2 SASEGT. The CDR3 here is CASRAVGQTNTEAFF. The DNA of the CDR3 is TGTGCCAGCAGGGCCGTTGGACAGACGAACACTGAAGCTTTCTTT.

This clonotype was picked up many times. The rearrangement joins TRBV28 to TRBJ1-1; D gene uncertain. V lost 5 bases, J lost 1 base, and 11 bases lay in between. CDR3 size: 14 residues. Per germline, CDR1 MDHEN and CDR2 SYDVKM. Here the CDR3 DNA reads TGTGCCAGCAGTGTCGGAGGAGGGAACACTGAAGCTTTCTTT. This codes for CASSVGGGNTEAFF.

The sample holds many counts of this clonotype. The chain employs TRBV10-3 and TRBJ1-2; the match to TRBD1 covers 7 bases. From germline, CDR1 is ENHRY and CDR2 SYGVKD. V lost 6 bases to trimming and J lost 4 bases; unmatched junction nucleotides: 2. The CDR3 spans 12 residues. CDR3: CAISRDSYGYTF. CDR3 sequence (DNA): TGTGCCATCAGCAGGGACAGCTATGGCTACACCTTC.

This clonotype was counted ten times or more. This chain links TRBV3-1 with TRBJ2-7; no definite D call. The ends were cut back, 0 bases at V and 8 bases at J, with 8 bases in the middle. This CDR3 has 12 residues. CDR1 and CDR2 from the germline V gene are LGHDT and YNNKEL (reference sequence). As DNA, the CDR3 is TGTGCCAGCAGCCAAGACCAAGGACAGCAGTACTTC. It is translated as CASSQDQGQQYF.